These T cell receptor beta chains were read from a single sample in a study of T cell responses to AZD1222 COVID-19 vaccine. Profiling relied on immunoSEQ multiplex PCR, and the TCRdb table lists in-frame clones only, not all of them. The table has approximately 130,000 clones, over 85% seen once. The sample was peripheral blood, taken on day 0 of AZD1222 vaccination. All receptors come from an adult in good health. Each CDR3 is given with its conserved first and last residue.

CDR3aa	j_gene	v_gene
CASSPTGTGANVLTF	TRBJ2-6	TRBV9
CASSLETAYGETQYF	TRBJ2-5	TRBV7-6
CASKRDGQMGGYTF	TRBJ1-2	TRBV6-5
CASRAGTGVYEQFF	TRBJ2-1	TRBV10-2
CSASGDRDGYTF	TRBJ1-2	TRBV20-1
CASSKGTTDTQYF	TRBJ2-3	TRBV4-2
CATSRVREGTDTQYF	TRBJ2-3	TRBV15
CASTVDSYNSPLHF	TRBJ1-6	TRBV5-1
CASSERGRPNTEAFF	TRBJ1-1	TRBV6-1
CASQDRDLNSPLHF	TRBJ1-6	TRBV11-2
CASSVAGQGRNGGELFF	TRBJ2-2	TRBV9
CASRAGAAYEQYF	TRBJ2-7	TRBV6-5
CASSARTGWSDTQYF	TRBJ2-3	TRBV7-2
CASSLAAGGAQIYNEQFF	TRBJ2-1	TRBV5-1
CASSYSGPRQPQHF	TRBJ1-5	TRBV6-6
CASSMKGDTEAFF	TRBJ1-1	TRBV19
CASSPRDRGGYGYTF	TRBJ1-2	TRBV28
CASSQDAGFGYGYTF	TRBJ1-2	TRBV4-1
CASSESAGLNTGELFF	TRBJ2-2	TRBV10-1
CAIGDGRSHEQFF	TRBJ2-1	TRBV10-3
CASTSKTGAFF	TRBJ1-1	TRBV6-5
CASSGRVSRANVLTF	TRBJ2-6	TRBV21-1
CASSYSRSSYNEQFF	TRBJ2-1	TRBV6-5
CASSLTGYNYGYTF	TRBJ1-2	TRBV27
CAWSEWAGYTF	TRBJ1-2	TRBV30
CASSLWDRGEAFF	TRBJ1-1	TRBV7-9
CASWGVDGFFYGYTF	TRBJ1-2	TRBV27
CASSIARQGNYNEQFF	TRBJ2-1	TRBV19
CASGQGDQPQHF	TRBJ1-5	TRBV5-5
CASSVAGENTEAFF	TRBJ1-1	TRBV9
CASSRGPPGGNTIYF	TRBJ1-3	TRBV5-1
CASSPPGHEAFF	TRBJ1-1	TRBV28
CASSLFIAGDTQYF	TRBJ2-3	TRBV7-2
CASRWETNTEAFF	TRBJ1-1	TRBV2
CASAPPDVNTGELFF	TRBJ2-2	TRBV19
CASSILGAVHYGYTF	TRBJ1-2	TRBV19
CASSRTSGTYNEQFF	TRBJ2-1	TRBV19
CASSSLRDRGTYEQYF	TRBJ2-7	TRBV28
CASSPTGVTEAFF	TRBJ1-1	TRBV19
CATSRDRGQGSNQPQHF	TRBJ1-5	TRBV15
CASSPNRFPANYGYTF	TRBJ1-2	TRBV7-8
CASSLAGGRDTQYF	TRBJ2-3	TRBV5-1
CASRLQNYEQYF	TRBJ2-7	TRBV12-3/TRBV12-4
CSYATGATNQPQHF	TRBJ1-5	TRBV29-1
CASSEFGAGGVNYGYTF	TRBJ1-2	TRBV25-1
CASSQDNRGEQYF	TRBJ2-7	TRBV4-3
CASSYTLTGELFF	TRBJ2-2	TRBV6-2/TRBV6-3
CASSIEPYSNQPQHF	TRBJ1-5	TRBV19
CASSGGPLAGGSYNEQFF	TRBJ2-1	TRBV5-4
CASSETGTDTGELFF	TRBJ2-2	TRBV9
CASRPGTGVQPQHF	TRBJ1-5	TRBV28
CASSAISGQGSEAFF	TRBJ1-1	TRBV18
CASSLDRAATNEKLFF	TRBJ1-4	TRBV11-2
CASRTNSTQFF	TRBJ2-1	TRBV19
CASSGLIEQYF	TRBJ2-7	TRBV2
CASSVLAGFFSYNEQFF	TRBJ2-1	TRBV6-1
CASSLTPTGALGNTIYF	TRBJ1-3	TRBV7-9
CASSWTGSGANVLTF	TRBJ2-6	TRBV18
CASRIREESDTQYF	TRBJ2-3	TRBV19